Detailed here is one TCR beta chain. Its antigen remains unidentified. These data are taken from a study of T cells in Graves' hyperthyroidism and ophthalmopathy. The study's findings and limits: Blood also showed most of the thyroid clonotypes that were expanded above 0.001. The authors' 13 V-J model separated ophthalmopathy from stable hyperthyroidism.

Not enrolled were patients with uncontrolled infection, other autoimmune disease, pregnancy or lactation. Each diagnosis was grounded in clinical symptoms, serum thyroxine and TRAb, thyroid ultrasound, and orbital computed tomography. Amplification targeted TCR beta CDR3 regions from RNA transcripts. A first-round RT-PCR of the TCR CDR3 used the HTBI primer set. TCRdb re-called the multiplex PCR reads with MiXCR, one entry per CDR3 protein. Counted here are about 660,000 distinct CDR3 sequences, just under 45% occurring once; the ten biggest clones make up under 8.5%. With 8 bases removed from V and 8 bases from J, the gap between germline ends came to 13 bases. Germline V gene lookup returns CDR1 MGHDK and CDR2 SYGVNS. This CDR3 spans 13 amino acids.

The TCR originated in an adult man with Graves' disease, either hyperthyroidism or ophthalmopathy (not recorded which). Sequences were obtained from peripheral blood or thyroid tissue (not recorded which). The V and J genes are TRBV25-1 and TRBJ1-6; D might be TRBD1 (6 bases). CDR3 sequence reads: CASLGGQYSPLHF. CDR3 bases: TGTGCCAGCTTAGGAGGACAGTATTCACCCCTCCACTTT.